Here is one T cell receptor (beta chain) with its context. In Seattle, patients joined the study during active infection and were tracked longitudinally. These data belong to a study of blood T cell repertoires in COVID-19. On the study more broadly: The United States, Italy and Spain were the sources of the acute and convalescent COVID-19 samples.

Methods used by the authors: Estimation of nucleated cell counts relied on the amplification of reference gene primers. Method: immunoSEQ multiplex PCR; TCRdb's copy keeps in-frame clones and lacks some. V and J calls and clone size follow that table, whereas D and trimming were derived from the DNA. The sample includes almost 200,000 clones, roughly 77% of them seen just once. CDR1 and CDR2 from the germline V gene are SGDLS and YYNGEE. The CDR3 spans 19 residues. Trimming removed 3 bases from V and 0 bases from J, with 22 bases in between. The TCR comes from a woman in her 40s with COVID-19, enrolled during active disease. Source material: peripheral blood. The rearrangement links TRBV9 to TRBJ1-3, with D possibly matching TRBD1 (6 bases). The DNA of the CDR3 is TGTGCCAGCAGCGATCCATCTAGGCCCGGACAGAGCTCTGGAAACACCATATATTTT. It is translated as CASSDPSRPGQSSGNTIYF. Combining the CDR3 with reference TRBV9 and TRBJ1-3 gives the whole variable domain DSGVTQTPKHLITATGQRVTLRCSPRSGDLSVYWYQQSLDQGLQFLIQYYNGEERAKGNILERFSAQQFPDLHSELNLSSLELGDSALYFCASSDPSRPGQSSGNTIYFGEGSWLTVV.